The 20 T cell receptor beta chains listed next were all sequenced from one sample in a study of CD8+ T cells in alopecia areata. On the basis of CD4, CD8alpha, NKG2D, NKG2ACE and other markers, pooled cutaneous lymph node cells were sorted. As the sequencing template, cDNA was produced by extracting RNA and reverse transcribing it. The data were produced by immunoSEQ multiplex PCR, yet TCRdb's version contains in-frame clones alone and is incomplete. The sample contains 250,000 or so clones, none of them singletons. Sequences were obtained from CD4+ T cells sorted from a lymph node. These receptors originate from a C3H/HeJ mouse with alopecia areata. MHC haplotype here: H2-k.

Remarks on this clone: All gene names here are mouse names. Sequencing ends 4 residues short of the CDR3 end; the germline J gene provides the rest. The rearrangement uses TRBV1 and TRBJ2-5; TRBD2 aligns across 8 bases. Germline loops: CDR1 NSQYPW, CDR2 LRSPGD (reference sequence). The V segment lost 0 bases and the J segment 3 bases; nucleotides outside the gene matches: 5. This CDR3 region has 16 residues. The covered CDR3 bases are TGCACCTGCAGTGCAGATGGCTGGGGGGCTCAAGAC. Translated, it gives CTCSADGWGAQD. The whole CDR3 is CTCSADGWGAQDTQYF.

A remark on this clone: Gene names and germline refer to mouse. The read falls 4 residues short of the CDR3 end, and the missing part is taken from the germline J gene. The chain links TRBV13-1 to TRBJ2-2, with 10 bases that match TRBD1. The CDR3 is 15 residues long. CDR1 NSHNY and CDR2 SYGAGN come from the germline V gene. The V gene end was trimmed by 2 bases and the J gene end by 5 bases; junction bases not matched to a gene: 3. The CDR3 loop reads CASSDGQGVTGQLYF. The covered CDR3 bases are TGTGCCAGCAGTGACGGACAGGGGGTTACCGGG.

This clone has a handful of counts. Mouse germline and gene names are used. The CDR3 end falls 4 residues outside the read, so it is completed with the germline J gene. The rearrangement links TRBV19 to TRBJ2-2; no clear D gene. The V and J ends lost 3 bases and 2 bases respectively, with 8 bases between them. The CDR3 is made up of 14 amino acids. Germline V CDR1 and CDR2: FNHDT, SITEND (reference sequence). The CDR3 region is CASSTDINTGQLYF. CDR3 DNA (partial): TGTGCCAGCAGTACCGACATCAACACCGGG.

Notes on this clone: All gene names here are mouse names. From the germline J gene comes the end of the CDR3, since the read stops 4 residues before it. The sample holds other DNA sequences that translate to the same CDR3. V is TRBV19 and J is TRBJ1-1; D might be TRBD1 (6 bases). Germline V lookup: CDR1 FNHDT, CDR2 SITEND (reference sequence). Trimming left V 5 bases short and J 1 base short, with 9 bases between. This CDR3 comprises 13 residues. The CDR3: CASSPRGNTEVFF. The part of the CDR3 DNA that was read is TGTGCCAGCAGCCCCAGGGGGAACACA.

A word on this clone: Gene labels here are mouse ones. The read gets to within 4 residues of the CDR3 end, and the germline J gene fills in the rest. Different DNA sequences within this sample yield the same CDR3. The chain combines TRBV13-2 with TRBJ2-2; TRBD1 matches at 10 bases. Per germline, CDR1 NNHNN and CDR2 SYGAGS (reference sequence). The CDR3 runs 15 residues. Trimming cost V 5 bases and J 1 base; bases outside gene matches: 2. The sequenced CDR3 bases are TGTGCCAGCGGAGACAGGGGGCAAAACACCGGG. The encoded protein is CASGDRGQNTG. The complete CDR3 sequence is CASGDRGQNTGQLYF.

This clone was detected a few times. Each gene name is a mouse one. The missing CDR3 end, 4 residues past where the read stops, is filled in from the germline J gene. The chain joins TRBV1 to TRBJ2-7, with TRBD2 matching 11 bases. The CDR3 runs 14 residues. Germline V CDR1 and CDR2: NSQYPW, LRSPGD (reference sequence). Here the CDR3 reads CTCSGTGGRYEQYF. The sequenced part of the CDR3 DNA is TGCACCTGCAGTGGGACTGGGGGGCGATAT.

As concerns this clone: Here the gene names and germline are mouse. The sequenced fragment ends 4 residues before the CDR3 boundary, so the rest is inferred from the germline J gene. V is TRBV13-1 and J is TRBJ2-2, with 8 bases aligning to TRBD1. This CDR3 region has 16 residues. CDR1 is NSHNY and CDR2 is SYGAGN in the germline V gene. J gave up 1 base and V 1 base, and 3 bases lay outside the gene matches. The CDR3 here is CASSDWTGRNTGQLYF. The DNA read from the CDR3 is TGTGCCAGCAGTGATTGGACAGGGAGAAACACCGGG.

This clone occurred a few times. Germline and genes: mouse. Read coverage stops 4 residues before the CDR3 terminus; the germline J gene supplies the remainder. The V call is TRBV13-3, the J call TRBJ1-2; no firm D call. V lost 2 bases and J lost 4, with 6 bases in between. This CDR3 has 12 residues. The V gene's germline CDR1 is NNHDY and CDR2 SYVADS. Partial CDR3 DNA: TGTGCCAGCAGTGAACAGTCCTCC. It yields the protein CASSEQSS. The whole CDR3 sequence is CASSEQSSDYTF.

A few counts support this clone. The gene names here belong to mouse. The read terminates 4 residues ahead of where the CDR3 ends, so the germline J gene completes it. Other nucleotide sequences from this sample produce the same CDR3. The J gene is TRBJ2-5, the V gene TRBV13-2, with a weak D call TRBD2 (6 bases). The CDR3 has 15 amino acids. V dropped 0 bases and J dropped 1 base, with 9 bases sitting between them. Germline V gives CDR1 NNHNN, CDR2 SYGAGS (reference sequence). CDR3 DNA (partial): TGTGCCAGCGGTGATGCCTGGGGCGACCAAGAC. Its protein product is CASGDAWGDQD. The whole CDR3 reads CASGDAWGDQDTQYF.

This clone was counted a few times. The genes are named according to mouse. The read falls 4 residues short of the CDR3 end, and the missing part is taken from the germline J gene. The J gene is TRBJ2-1, the V gene TRBV1; maybe TRBD1 (6 bases). The V end lost 0 bases, the J end lost 4 bases, and 10 bases lay between the germline ends. In germline, CDR1 is NSQYPW, CDR2 LRSPGD (reference sequence). CDR3 length equals 15 residues. The CDR3 DNA, read in part, is TGCACCTGCAGTGCAGATCACAGGGTTTATGCT. This sequence encodes CTCSADHRVYA. The whole CDR3 protein reads CTCSADHRVYAEQFF.

With regard to this clone: Here the gene names and germline are mouse. The DNA ends 4 residues before the CDR3 does, and the rest of the CDR3 is filled in from the germline J gene. The chain uses TRBV13-2 and TRBJ1-1; tentatively, D is TRBD1 (5 bases). The CDR3 is made up of 12 amino acids. The germline gives CDR1 NNHNN, CDR2 SYGAGS (reference sequence). Partial CDR3 DNA: TGTGCCAGCGGTGATGGGACAACA. Translating it yields CASGDGTT. The entire CDR3 protein is CASGDGTTEVFF.

As to this clone: The gene names here belong to mouse. The missing CDR3 end, 4 residues past where the read stops, is filled in from the germline J gene. The chain links TRBV1 to TRBJ2-1, with 11 bases identical to TRBD1. The CDR3 contains 15 residues. CDR1 NSQYPW and CDR2 LRSPGD come from the germline V gene (reference sequence). The sequenced part of the CDR3 DNA is TGCACCTGCAGTGCAGGGGGACAGGGGGTGGCT. Amino acid sequence: CTCSAGGQGVA. The entire CDR3 is CTCSAGGQGVAEQFF.

Regarding this clone: All gene names here are mouse names. Other nucleotide sequences from this sample produce the same CDR3. The DNA read from the CDR3 is TGTGCCTGGAGTCCGGGACTGGGGGTCTCCTAT. This gives the protein CAWSPGLGVSY. The whole CDR3 protein is CAWSPGLGVSYEQYF. The chain carries TRBV31 and TRBJ2-7; 11 bases agree with TRBD2. From the germline J gene comes the end of the CDR3, since the read stops 4 residues before it. Germline lookup yields CDR1 GKSSPN and CDR2 SITVG. The CDR3 sequence is 15 residues long. V shed 1 base and J 0 bases; nucleotides not matched to a gene: 2.

Note on this clone: Mouse names are used for the genes. The read stops 4 residues short of the end of the CDR3; the missing end is completed from the germline J gene. The genes are TRBV31 and TRBJ1-2; TRBD1 aligns across 9 bases. The CDR3 spans 13 residues. Germline V gene lookup returns CDR1 GKSSPN and CDR2 SITVG. Incomplete CDR3 DNA: TGTGCCTGGGGACACAGGGGGCAACCC. As protein: CAWGHRGQP. The whole CDR3 sequence is CAWGHRGQPDYTF.

This clone turned up a few times. Mouse gene names apply. The DNA ends 4 residues before the CDR3 does, and the rest of the CDR3 is filled in from the germline J gene. This sample also contains other DNA sequences that code for the same CDR3. This chain connects TRBV1 to TRBJ2-7; 9 bases match TRBD2. This CDR3 spans 14 amino acids. Looked up from germline, CDR1 is NSQYPW and CDR2 is LRSPGD (reference sequence). V was clipped by 3 bases and J by 1 base; unmatched bases: 1. CDR3 DNA (partial): TGCACCTGCAGTGCTGGGGGGGCGTCCTAT. This codes for CTCSAGGASY. The entire CDR3 sequence reads CTCSAGGASYEQYF.

This clone was seen more than once but under ten times. Genes here carry mouse names. The CDR3 goes on 4 residues after the read ends, and that part is filled in from the germline J gene. The chain has TRBV19 and TRBJ2-5, with a tentative D call TRBD1 (8 bases). This CDR3 contains 14 residues. CDR1 is FNHDT and CDR2 is SITEND in the germline V gene (reference sequence). The CDR3 region is CASSTYRGGDTQYF. The CDR3 bases that were read are TGTGCCAGCAGCACTTACAGGGGGGGAGAC.

The table lists this clone with a few counts. All gene names here are mouse names. Coverage ceases 4 residues before the CDR3 finishes, and the germline J gene fills in the end. This sequence joins TRBV12-1 and TRBJ1-2; the D gene is possibly TRBD1 (6 bases). The CDR3 runs to 14 residues. Germline V CDR1 and CDR2: SGHSN, HYEKVE. V dropped 0 bases and J dropped 2 bases, with 9 bases sitting between them. The DNA read from the CDR3 is TGTGCCAGCTCTCTCGAGGGGGAGAACTCC. Translated: CASSLEGENS. The CDR3 in full is CASSLEGENSDYTF.

This clone was seen more than once but under ten times. The gene names given are mouse names. The observed sequence ends 4 residues before the CDR3 terminus, with the missing tail filled in from the germline J gene. The genes are TRBV13-1 and TRBJ2-3, with D unclear. V gave up 2 bases and J gave up 4 bases, with 8 bases separating them. CDR3 size: 13 residues. In germline, CDR1 is NSHNY, CDR2 SYGAGN. The sequenced part of the CDR3 DNA is TGTGCCAGCAGTGAATTGGGTCCAGAA. Protein: CASSELGPE. The full-length CDR3 reads as CASSELGPETLYF.

This clone was detected a few times. All gene names here are mouse names. With the read ending 4 residues before the CDR3 end, the germline J gene is used to fill in that end. The identical CDR3 is also encoded by other nucleotide sequences in the sample. The chain employs TRBV13-2 and TRBJ2-7; no reliable D call. CDR1 and CDR2 from the germline V gene are NNHNN and SYGAGS (reference sequence). V was shortened by 2 bases and J by 0 bases, with 3 bases between the two germline ends. The CDR3 spans 12 residues. The CDR3 is CASGDTSYEQYF. The CDR3 DNA, read in part, is TGTGCCAGCGGTGACACCTCCTAT.

This clone showed up many times. The listed genes are named as in mouse. Read data end 4 residues before the CDR3 end; the end is taken from the germline J gene. The chain links TRBV17 to TRBJ2-2, with D perhaps TRBD2 (7 bases). CDR3 size: 15 residues. From germline, CDR1 is MNHDT and CDR2 YYDKIL. With 1 base removed from V and 3 bases from J, the gap between germline ends came to 9 bases. Incomplete CDR3 DNA: TGTGCTAGCAGTAGAGGGGGGGCCGACACCGGG. The encoded protein is CASSRGGADTG. The whole CDR3 is CASSRGGADTGQLYF.